The present T cell receptor beta chain was sequenced within a study of CD8+ T cells in alopecia areata. As the sequencing template, cDNA was produced by extracting RNA and reverse transcribing it. Only in-frame clones appear in the TCRdb table, and some are missing; sequencing was by immunoSEQ multiplex PCR. The sample has tens of thousands of clones, approximately 64% seen once. The V end was cut by 1 base, the J end by 6 bases, with 15 bases between. There are 16 residues in the CDR3. Germline assignment: CDR1 SEHNR and CDR2 FQNEAQ (reference sequence). The sequencing used CD8+ T cells sorted from blood, collected at week 0. The source of this sequence is a human donor with alopecia areata. The chain links TRBV7-9 to TRBJ1-4; D gene uncertain. CDR3 nucleotides: TGTGCCAGCAGCTTAGGAGGGCCAGTCTTCGATGAAAAACTGTTTTTT. It specifies CASSLGGPVFDEKLFF.